Given below is one TCR beta chain in context. The data belong to a study of T cells expressing NK-cell markers. Overall study context: Sorted CD3+CD56-NKG2C+, CD3+CD56+NKG2C- and CD3+CD56+NKG2C+ T cells were the source of the TCR beta repertoires. Sequencing covered eight donors, seven HCMV-seropositive and one seronegative.

TCR beta cDNA was generated via 5'RACE template switching incorporating UMIs. TCRdb reprocessed the 5' RACE reads and reports one entry per CDR3 protein, with no DNA. The sample holds 550,000 or so distinct CDR3 sequences. The CDR3 loop spans 16 amino acids. Germline CDR1 reads SGHTA; CDR2 reads FQGNSA. The sequenced sample consisted of blood T cells: a sorted CD56 or NKG2C T cell subset, CD4+ or CD8+ T cells, or bulk PBMC T cells (not recorded which). This chain joins TRBV7-2 and TRBJ1-1. This TCR came from a man aged 18 to 29 in good health. CDR3 sequence reads: CASSLGLGVTNTEAFF.